A selection of T cell receptor beta chains follows, all from one sample in a study of PD-L1 blockade in urothelial cancer. Profiling relied on immunoSEQ multiplex PCR, and the TCRdb table lists in-frame clones only, not all of them. This repertoire shows some 110,000 clones, roughly 90% found once; its top ten account for around 4%. The input for sequencing was PBMCs, taken around atezolizumab (anti-PD-L1) treatment. These receptors were collected from a man aged 55 to 70 with urothelial cancer. The CDR3 runs from the conserved cysteine through the conserved F or W. The D gene is left open where the match is weak. Not every row has a clone size; where given, it reads once, few, many or a size class.

j_call: TRBJ1-2
d_call: -
cdr3_length: 14
clone_size: -
v_call: TRBV6-5
cdr3_aa: CASSYSIGDYGYTF
cdr3_nt: TGTGCCAGCAGTTACTCGATAGGGGACTATGGCTACACCTTC

j_call: TRBJ2-3
d_call: TRBD1
cdr3_length: 14
clone_size: -
v_call: TRBV10-2
cdr3_aa: CASSSDRGADTQYF
cdr3_nt: TGCGCCAGCAGTTCGGACAGGGGTGCAGATACGCAGTATTTT

j_call: TRBJ2-2
d_call: -
cdr3_length: 18
clone_size: -
v_call: TRBV7-6
cdr3_aa: CASSSGVRGSSNTGELFF
cdr3_nt: TGTGCCAGCAGCTCGGGAGTTCGGGGGTCCTCCAACACCGGGGAGCTGTTTTTT

j_call: TRBJ2-7
d_call: TRBD1
cdr3_length: 14
clone_size: -
v_call: TRBV28
cdr3_aa: CASSFLDRGYEQYF
cdr3_nt: TGTGCCAGCAGTTTTCTGGACAGGGGTTACGAGCAGTACTTC

j_call: TRBJ2-2
d_call: -
cdr3_length: 19
clone_size: -
v_call: TRBV7-9
cdr3_aa: CASRPNMPSVAGLTGELFF
cdr3_nt: TGTGCCAGCAGACCGAATATGCCTAGCGTGGCCGGGCTCACCGGGGAGCTGTTTTTT

j_call: TRBJ1-4
d_call: -
cdr3_length: 16
clone_size: -
v_call: TRBV15
cdr3_aa: CATSRELGARREKLFF
cdr3_nt: TGTGCCACCAGCAGAGAATTGGGGGCGAGGCGTGAAAAACTGTTTTTT

j_call: TRBJ1-3
d_call: TRBD1
cdr3_length: 18
clone_size: -
v_call: TRBV18
cdr3_aa: CASSPPIGTGGSGNTIYF
cdr3_nt: TGTGCCAGCTCACCACCGATTGGGACAGGGGGTTCTGGAAACACCATATATTTT

j_call: TRBJ2-3
d_call: TRBD2
cdr3_length: 17
clone_size: -
v_call: TRBV18
cdr3_aa: CASSEFVLAGGADTQYF
cdr3_nt: TGTGCCAGCTCAGAATTTGTCCTAGCGGGAGGGGCAGATACGCAGTATTTT

j_call: TRBJ1-4
d_call: -
cdr3_length: 16
clone_size: -
v_call: TRBV9
cdr3_aa: CASSVGVEATNEKLFF
cdr3_nt: TGTGCCAGCAGCGTAGGGGTGGAGGCAACTAATGAAAAACTGTTTTTT

j_call: TRBJ1-3
d_call: TRBD1
cdr3_length: 18
clone_size: once
v_call: TRBV4-1
cdr3_aa: CASSQAAWGQHSGNTIYF
cdr3_nt: TGCGCCAGCAGCCAAGCAGCATGGGGACAGCACTCTGGAAACACCATATATTTT

j_call: TRBJ2-1
d_call: TRBD1
cdr3_length: 16
clone_size: -
v_call: TRBV4-3
cdr3_aa: CASSQVSGQGFNEQFF
cdr3_nt: TGCGCCAGCAGCCAAGTTTCTGGACAGGGTTTCAATGAGCAGTTCTTC

j_call: TRBJ1-1
d_call: TRBD1
cdr3_length: 14
clone_size: -
v_call: TRBV2
cdr3_aa: CASSEGRGYTEAFF
cdr3_nt: TGTGCCAGCAGTGAGGGCAGGGGGTACACTGAAGCTTTCTTT

j_call: TRBJ2-1
d_call: TRBD2
cdr3_length: 18
clone_size: once
v_call: TRBV9
cdr3_aa: CASSVAGSGGRGSYEQFF
cdr3_nt: TGTGCCAGCAGCGTAGCTGGTAGCGGGGGGCGGGGATCTTATGAGCAGTTCTTC

j_call: TRBJ2-7
d_call: -
cdr3_length: 15
clone_size: -
v_call: TRBV5-1
cdr3_aa: CASSSGQTNRYEQYF
cdr3_nt: TGCGCCAGCAGCTCCGGACAGACGAACCGCTACGAGCAGTACTTC

j_call: TRBJ2-7
d_call: TRBD1
cdr3_length: 18
clone_size: once
v_call: TRBV5-1
cdr3_aa: CASSLGGVVGTGISEQYF
cdr3_nt: TGCGCCAGCAGCTTGGGTGGGGTTGTTGGGACAGGGATCTCCGAGCAGTACTTC

j_call: TRBJ2-2
d_call: TRBD2
cdr3_length: 17
clone_size: -
v_call: TRBV2
cdr3_aa: CASSVLAGGAGYGELFF
cdr3_nt: TGTGCCAGCAGTGTTTTGGCGGGAGGAGCGGGGTACGGGGAGCTGTTTTTT

j_call: TRBJ1-1
d_call: TRBD1
cdr3_length: 12
clone_size: -
v_call: TRBV6-5
cdr3_aa: CASSLRTGEAFF
cdr3_nt: TGTGCCAGCAGTCTCCGGACAGGGGAGGCTTTCTTT

j_call: TRBJ2-5
d_call: -
cdr3_length: 12
clone_size: once
v_call: TRBV29-1
cdr3_aa: CSVVPHQETQYF
cdr3_nt: TGCAGCGTTGTACCCCACCAGGAGACCCAGTACTTC

j_call: TRBJ1-2
d_call: -
cdr3_length: 12
clone_size: -
v_call: TRBV29-1
cdr3_aa: CSVRDTRYGYTF
cdr3_nt: TGCAGCGTTCGGGACACACGCTATGGCTACACCTTC

j_call: TRBJ2-5
d_call: TRBD1
cdr3_length: 13
clone_size: -
v_call: TRBV5-6
cdr3_aa: CASSSDRGETQYF
cdr3_nt: TGTGCCAGCAGCTCCGACAGGGGAGAGACCCAGTACTTC

j_call: TRBJ2-3
d_call: -
cdr3_length: 12
clone_size: -
v_call: TRBV2
cdr3_aa: CASSEVADTQYF
cdr3_nt: TGTGCCAGCAGTGAAGTAGCAGATACGCAGTATTTT

j_call: TRBJ2-3
d_call: -
cdr3_length: 12
clone_size: -
v_call: TRBV7-9
cdr3_aa: CALQGVTDTQYF
cdr3_nt: TGTGCCCTACAGGGAGTGACAGATACGCAGTATTTT

j_call: TRBJ1-4
d_call: -
cdr3_length: 13
clone_size: -
v_call: TRBV2
cdr3_aa: CASSDRGNGKLFF
cdr3_nt: TGTGCCAGCAGTGACCGGGGAAATGGAAAACTGTTTTTT

j_call: TRBJ1-1
d_call: -
cdr3_length: 13
clone_size: -
v_call: TRBV6-5
cdr3_aa: CASSVRWNTEAFF
cdr3_nt: TGTGCCAGCAGTGTTCGGTGGAACACTGAAGCTTTCTTT

j_call: TRBJ2-7
d_call: -
cdr3_length: 13
clone_size: -
v_call: TRBV4-3
cdr3_aa: CASSQDGSREQYF
cdr3_nt: TGCGCCAGCAGCCAAGACGGGAGTAGGGAGCAGTACTTC

j_call: TRBJ2-5
d_call: -
cdr3_length: 12
clone_size: -
v_call: TRBV15
cdr3_aa: CATSRDRETQYF
cdr3_nt: TGTGCCACCAGCAGAGATCGAGAGACCCAGTACTTC

j_call: TRBJ2-7
d_call: -
cdr3_length: 15
clone_size: -
v_call: TRBV2
cdr3_aa: CASSAKAGISYEQYF
cdr3_nt: TGTGCCAGCAGCGCTAAAGCGGGTATCTCCTACGAGCAGTACTTC

j_call: TRBJ2-1
d_call: TRBD1
cdr3_length: 15
clone_size: -
v_call: TRBV18
cdr3_aa: CASSPIVGTDNEQFF
cdr3_nt: TGTGCCAGCTCACCAATTGTGGGGACAGACAATGAGCAGTTCTTC

j_call: TRBJ2-1
d_call: TRBD2
cdr3_length: 15
clone_size: -
v_call: TRBV5-4
cdr3_aa: CASSLSSGRTREQFF
cdr3_nt: TGTGCCAGCAGCTTATCTAGCGGGAGAACTCGGGAGCAGTTCTTC

j_call: TRBJ1-5
d_call: TRBD1
cdr3_length: 15
clone_size: -
v_call: TRBV12-5
cdr3_aa: CASGSDRGGNQPQHF
cdr3_nt: TGTGCTAGTGGTTCAGACAGGGGCGGCAATCAGCCCCAGCATTTT

j_call: TRBJ2-5
d_call: -
cdr3_length: 14
clone_size: few
v_call: TRBV7-2
cdr3_aa: CASSLALGAETQYF
cdr3_nt: TGTGCCAGCAGCTTAGCCCTGGGGGCGGAGACCCAGTACTTC

j_call: TRBJ1-2
d_call: TRBD1
cdr3_length: 18
clone_size: -
v_call: TRBV10-1
cdr3_aa: CASSKNQWLGQGVIGYTF
cdr3_nt: TGCGCCAGCAGCAAAAACCAGTGGTTGGGACAGGGAGTAATTGGCTACACCTTC

j_call: TRBJ2-7
d_call: TRBD1
cdr3_length: 13
clone_size: -
v_call: TRBV2
cdr3_aa: CASSLDREGEQYF
cdr3_nt: TGTGCCAGCAGCCTGGACAGGGAAGGCGAGCAGTACTTC

j_call: TRBJ2-2
d_call: -
cdr3_length: 14
clone_size: -
v_call: TRBV15
cdr3_aa: CATSREGGTGELFF
cdr3_nt: TGTGCCACCAGCAGAGAAGGGGGTACCGGGGAGCTGTTTTTT

j_call: TRBJ2-3
d_call: -
cdr3_length: 13
clone_size: -
v_call: TRBV7-9
cdr3_aa: CASSLPLTDTQYF
cdr3_nt: TGTGCCAGCAGCTTACCTCTCACAGATACGCAGTATTTT

j_call: TRBJ2-5
d_call: -
cdr3_length: 11
clone_size: -
v_call: TRBV28
cdr3_aa: CASRSSETQYF
cdr3_nt: TGTGCCAGCAGATCCTCTGAGACCCAGTACTTC

j_call: TRBJ1-1
d_call: TRBD1
cdr3_length: 14
clone_size: -
v_call: TRBV5-1
cdr3_aa: CASSLGNRGTEAFF
cdr3_nt: TGCGCCAGCAGCTTGGGGAACAGGGGCACTGAAGCTTTCTTT

j_call: TRBJ2-1
d_call: TRBD1
cdr3_length: 16
clone_size: -
v_call: TRBV28
cdr3_aa: CASSKARDRGYNEQFF
cdr3_nt: TGTGCCAGCAGTAAAGCCCGGGACAGGGGGTACAATGAGCAGTTCTTC

j_call: TRBJ2-7
d_call: TRBD2
cdr3_length: 22
clone_size: -
v_call: TRBV30
cdr3_aa: CAWSDLGLAGGRVVSVGYEQYF
cdr3_nt: TGTGCCTGGAGTGACCTGGGACTAGCGGGAGGCCGAGTAGTAAGTGTAGGCTACGAGCAGTACTTC

j_call: TRBJ1-5
d_call: TRBD1
cdr3_length: 18
clone_size: few
v_call: TRBV9
cdr3_aa: CASTNDREYTNSNQPQHF
cdr3_nt: TGTGCCAGCACCAATGACAGGGAATATACGAATAGCAATCAGCCCCAGCATTTT

j_call: TRBJ2-7
d_call: TRBD1
cdr3_length: 14
clone_size: -
v_call: TRBV7-2
cdr3_aa: CASSSTGDDYEQYF
cdr3_nt: TGTGCCAGCAGCTCAACAGGGGACGACTACGAGCAGTACTTC

j_call: TRBJ2-7
d_call: -
cdr3_length: 15
clone_size: -
v_call: TRBV9
cdr3_aa: CASSARLEGAYEQYF
cdr3_nt: TGTGCCAGCAGCGCCCGGTTGGAAGGAGCCTACGAGCAGTACTTC